Below are 24 T cell receptor beta chains sequenced from a single sample in a study of beta chain features in type 1 diabetes. Expressed TCRB transcripts got sequenced, as all isolated RNA was reverse transcribed. The data were produced by immunoSEQ multiplex PCR, yet TCRdb's version contains in-frame clones alone and is incomplete. The sample carries 450,000 to 550,000 clones, approximately 30% recorded once. Sequences were obtained from naive CD4+ T cells from blood. These TCRs come from a young man in good health.

The V gene is TRBV4-2, the J gene TRBJ2-6; no reliable D call. CDR1 and CDR2 from the germline V gene are LGHNA and YNFKEQ. The CDR3 runs to 17 residues. Trimming shortened V by 1 base and J by 0 bases, and 10 bases separated the two germline ends. CDR3 bases: TGTGCCAGCAGCCAAGGCGGCTCAAGCTCTGGGGCCAACGTCCTGACTTTC. Translated, it gives CASSQGGSSSGANVLTF.

V and J are TRBV4-2 and TRBJ2-3; the match to TRBD2 covers 12 bases. The CDR3 extends over 15 amino acids. Germline CDR1 is LGHNA and CDR2 is YNFKEQ. V trimming: 2 bases; J trimming: 4 bases; junction bases outside the gene matches: 1. This CDR3 reads CASSQLAGGPDTQYF. Here the CDR3 DNA reads TGTGCCAGCAGCCAACTAGCGGGAGGGCCAGATACGCAGTATTTT.

V usage is TRBV7-3 and J usage is TRBJ2-1; D is possibly TRBD1 or TRBD2 (5 bases each). This CDR3 comprises 16 residues. V lost 2 bases and J 2 bases, leaving 13 bases between the germline ends. Germline V gene data show CDR1 as SGHTA and CDR2 as FQGTGA. The CDR3 sequence: CASSLGSWGTYNEQFF. In nucleotides, the CDR3 is TGTGCCAGCAGCTTAGGCAGCTGGGGGACCTACAATGAGCAGTTCTTC.

Of note for this clone: The sample carries other DNA sequences with the same CDR3. The chain uses TRBV30 and TRBJ1-5; possible D gene TRBD1, 5 bases. The CDR3 totals 14 residues. V was shortened by 3 bases and J by 6 bases, with 15 bases between the two germline ends. Germline V CDR1 and CDR2: GTSNPN, SVGIG (reference sequence). The CDR3: CAWSLAPGGQPQHF. The CDR3 DNA reads TGTGCCTGGAGCCTCGCACCGGGGGGTCAGCCCCAGCATTTT.

V is TRBV30 and J is TRBJ2-1; 8 nucleotides match TRBD1. In germline, CDR1 is GTSNPN, CDR2 SVGIG (reference sequence). V shed 3 bases and J 2 bases; nucleotides not matched to a gene: 3. This CDR3 region has 14 residues. The CDR3 here is CAWRRQGTYNEQFF. The CDR3 DNA reads TGTGCCTGGAGAAGACAGGGGACCTACAATGAGCAGTTCTTC.

The chain is built from TRBV14 and TRBJ2-1; 12 nucleotides align to TRBD1. The germline V gene has CDR1 SGHDN and CDR2 FVKESK. This CDR3 contains 13 residues. The trim removed 10 bases at V and 7 bases at J, leaving 5 bases unmatched. CDR3 sequence (DNA): TGTGCCACCCGGGACAGGGGGCAAAATGAGCAGTTCTTC. Translated: CATRDRGQNEQFF.

The chain carries TRBV27 and TRBJ2-2, with a weak D call TRBD2 (5 bases). Per germline, CDR1 MNHEY and CDR2 SMNVEV (reference sequence). The CDR3 is 14 residues long. V was cut by 5 bases and J by 1 base, with 8 bases left in between. DNA for the CDR3: TGTGCCAGCAGTAAGAGCGGGAACACCGGGGAGCTGTTTTTT. Translating it yields CASSKSGNTGELFF.

Details on this clone: Other nucleotide sequences from this sample produce the same CDR3. The V call is TRBV30, the J call TRBJ1-5; 7 bases agree with TRBD1. Germline CDR1 and CDR2: GTSNPN and SVGIG (reference sequence). V shed 0 bases, J shed 7 bases, and the junction held 3 bases outside the gene matches. The CDR3 consists of 13 residues. The CDR3 here is CAWSVQGDQPQHF. DNA for the CDR3: TGTGCCTGGAGTGTTCAGGGGGACCAGCCCCAGCATTTT.

This clone was counted only a few times. This sequence joins TRBV7-2 and TRBJ2-3; D possibly corresponds to TRBD2 (5 bases). Trimming removed 1 base from V and 0 bases from J, with 11 bases in between. CDR1 and CDR2 (germline): SGHTA, FQGNSA. CDR3 length: 16 residues. This CDR3 reads CASSLGLALSTDTQYF. The CDR3 DNA is TGTGCCAGCAGCTTAGGCCTAGCACTGAGCACAGATACGCAGTATTTT. The full variable domain, with the rest looked up from reference TRBV7-2 and TRBJ2-3, is GAGVSQSPSNKVTEKGKDVELRCDPISGHTALYWYRQSLGQGLEFLIYFQGNSAPDKSGLPSDRFSAERTGGSVSTLTIQRTQQEDSAVYLCASSLGLALSTDTQYFGPGTRLTVL.

This clone was seen a few times. This sequence joins TRBV9 and TRBJ2-1; D is ambiguous. V gave up 2 bases and J gave up 8 bases, with 11 bases separating them. The CDR3 totals 13 residues. Looked up from germline, CDR1 is SGDLS and CDR2 is YYNGEE. The CDR3 region has the DNA TGTGCCAGCAGCGTGGTCCACACGGATGAGCAGTTCTTC. It is translated as CASSVVHTDEQFF.

This chain links TRBV28 with TRBJ2-5; TRBD1 aligns across 8 bases. The CDR3 loop spans 15 amino acids. Germline CDR1 reads MDHEN; CDR2 reads SYDVKM. Losses at the gene ends were 5 bases for V and 3 bases for J; bases not matched to a gene: 8. The CDR3 DNA follows: TGTGCCAGCAGTACGTTCCGGGACAGGAAAGAGACCCAGTACTTC. Amino acid sequence: CASSTFRDRKETQYF.

This rearrangement joins TRBV7-9 to TRBJ2-1; D remains unclear. Between the trimmed V and J ends, which lost 0 bases and 4 bases, there was a span of 7 bases. This CDR3 is 14 amino acids long. Per the germline V gene, CDR1 is SEHNR and CDR2 is FQNEAQ (reference sequence). The CDR3 here is CASSLAALYNEQFF. The CDR3 nucleotides are TGTGCCAGCAGCTTAGCTGCTTTGTACAATGAGCAGTTCTTC.

This chain uses TRBV5-1 with TRBJ2-7; TRBD2 aligns across 10 bases. The CDR3 sequence is 16 residues long. CDR1 is SGHRS and CDR2 is YFSETQ in the germline V gene. The trim removed 2 bases at V and 0 bases at J, leaving 5 bases unmatched. The CDR3, as DNA: TGCGCCAGCAGCTTCTCCGGGACTAGCGTCTCCTACGAGCAGTACTTC. This gives the protein CASSFSGTSVSYEQYF.

This clone showed up just a few times. The chain has TRBV5-4 and TRBJ1-2; 11 bases line up with TRBD1. The germline V gene has CDR1 SGHNT and CDR2 YYREEE (reference sequence). This CDR3 contains 15 residues. Losses at the gene ends were 5 bases for V and 0 bases for J; bases not matched to a gene: 3. The CDR3 protein is CASRGTGGSNYGYTF. The CDR3 region has the DNA TGTGCCAGCAGAGGGACAGGGGGATCTAACTATGGCTACACCTTC.

J is TRBJ2-1 and V is TRBV7-2; 15 bases align to TRBD2. The CDR3 sequence is 15 residues long. The germline V gene has CDR1 SGHTA and CDR2 FQGNSA. The J segment lost 7 bases and the V segment lost 5 bases, leaving 3 bases of the junction unmatched. The CDR3 region has the DNA TGTGCCAGCAGCCCGGGACTAGCGGGAGGAAATGAGCAGTTCTTC. Its protein product is CASSPGLAGGNEQFF.

J is TRBJ2-1 and V is TRBV9; 11 bases fit TRBD2. The CDR3 covers 18 residues. Losses at the gene ends were 0 bases for V and 7 bases for J; bases not matched to a gene: 12. The germline CDR1 and CDR2 sequences are SGDLS and YYNGEE. The chain's CDR3 is CASSVDPTSGRRGNEQFF. CDR3 DNA sequence: TGTGCCAGCAGCGTAGATCCCACTAGCGGGAGAAGGGGAAATGAGCAGTTCTTC.

The genes are TRBV4-3 and TRBJ2-5, with TRBD1 matching over 10 bases. Trimming cost V 3 bases and J 5 bases; bases outside gene matches: 15. Germline CDR1 LGHNA, CDR2 YSLEER. CDR3 length equals 18 residues. The CDR3 coding sequence is TGCGCCAGCAGCCAGAGACAGGGGGCACTCCCTATTGGGGAGACCCAGTACTTC. It codes for CASSQRQGALPIGETQYF.

This rearrangement joins TRBV30 to TRBJ1-2, with D unresolved. The CDR3 covers 12 residues. The germline V gene encodes CDR1 GTSNPN and CDR2 SVGIG (reference sequence). V gave up 2 bases and J gave up 6 bases, with 10 bases separating them. The CDR3 nucleotides read TGTGCCTGGAGTAAGTCTGCCGATGGCTACACCTTC. Its protein product is CAWSKSADGYTF.

Notes on this clone: At one boundary the junction diverges from the germline segment, which might be a read error. The chain carries TRBV18 and TRBJ2-6; 7 nucleotides agree with TRBD1. Germline lookup yields CDR1 KGHSH and CDR2 LQKENI. The CDR3 has 18 amino acids. The CDR3 sequence is CASSSPDRLPSGANVLTF. The CDR3 DNA sequence: TGTGCCAGCTCATCACCGGACAGGTTACCCTCTGGGGCCAACGTCCTGACTTTC.

In this sample, this clone turned up a few times. The rearrangement joins TRBV7-9 to TRBJ1-2, with D hard to call. The CDR3 is made up of 15 amino acids. V gave up 2 bases and J gave up 0 bases, with 10 bases separating them. From germline, CDR1 is SEHNR and CDR2 FQNEAQ (reference sequence). CDR3 sequence reads: CASSLRERANYGYTF. Here the CDR3 DNA reads TGTGCCAGCAGCTTAAGAGAGCGAGCTAACTATGGCTACACCTTC.

This clone was found a few times. V is TRBV20-1 and J is TRBJ2-1; the D is unclear. Germline CDR1 reads DFQATT; CDR2 reads SNEGSKA (reference sequence). This CDR3 contains 11 residues. Deletions cut 1 base from V and 8 bases from J, with 6 bases between. CDR3 in DNA: TGCAGTGCTAGAGGACATTATGAGCAGTTCTTC. As protein: CSARGHYEQFF.

V is TRBV30 and J is TRBJ1-5; D not resolved. This CDR3 spans 13 amino acids. Trimming removed 2 bases at V and 3 bases at J, with 8 bases between. Germline V CDR1 and CDR2: GTSNPN, SVGIG (reference sequence). The CDR3 spells CAWSRALNQPQHF. The CDR3 region has the DNA TGTGCCTGGAGTAGGGCCCTCAATCAGCCCCAGCATTTT.

The table lists this clone with a few counts. The chain combines TRBV30 with TRBJ1-2; no definite D call. The V gene's germline CDR1 is GTSNPN and CDR2 SVGIG (reference sequence). The CDR3 spans 13 residues. Trimming pared 0 bases from V and 5 bases from J, leaving 10 bases between. CDR3 sequence: CAWSVSASYGYTF. As DNA, the CDR3 is TGTGCCTGGAGTGTCTCAGCCTCGTATGGCTACACCTTC.

The V gene is TRBV2, the J gene TRBJ1-1; no clear D. Germline CDR1 reads SNHLY; CDR2 reads FYNNEI. V was shortened by 4 bases and J by 3 bases, with 9 bases between the two germline ends. The CDR3 totals 13 residues. The CDR3 sequence is CASSGHGYTEAFF. The CDR3 DNA follows: TGTGCCAGCAGTGGGCACGGCTACACTGAAGCTTTCTTT. Together with reference TRBV2 and TRBJ1-1, the CDR3 gives the full variable domain: EPEVTQTPSHQVTQMGQEVILRCVPISNHLYFYWYRQILGQKVEFLVSFYNNEISEKSEIFDDQFSVERPDGSNFTLKIRSTKLEDSAMYFCASSGHGYTEAFFGQGTRLTVV.